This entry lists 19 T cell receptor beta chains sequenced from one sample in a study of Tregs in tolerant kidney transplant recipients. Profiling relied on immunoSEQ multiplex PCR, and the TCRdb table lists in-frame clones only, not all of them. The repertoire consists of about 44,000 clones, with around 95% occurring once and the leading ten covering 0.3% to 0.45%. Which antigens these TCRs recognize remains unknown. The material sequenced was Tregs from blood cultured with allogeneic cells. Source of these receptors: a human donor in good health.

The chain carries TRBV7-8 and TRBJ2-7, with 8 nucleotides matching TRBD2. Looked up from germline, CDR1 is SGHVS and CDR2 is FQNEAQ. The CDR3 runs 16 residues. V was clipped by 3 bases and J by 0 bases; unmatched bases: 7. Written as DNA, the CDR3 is TGTGCCAGCAGCTTTGCTTCGGGACTAGGCTCCTACGAGCAGTACTTC. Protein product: CASSFASGLGSYEQYF.

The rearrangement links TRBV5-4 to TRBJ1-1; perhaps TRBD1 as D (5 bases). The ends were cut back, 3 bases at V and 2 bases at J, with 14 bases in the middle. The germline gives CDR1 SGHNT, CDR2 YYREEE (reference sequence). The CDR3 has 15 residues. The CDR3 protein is CASSSAKGLNTEAFF. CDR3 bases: TGTGCCAGCAGCTCAGCCAAGGGACTTAACACTGAAGCTTTCTTT.

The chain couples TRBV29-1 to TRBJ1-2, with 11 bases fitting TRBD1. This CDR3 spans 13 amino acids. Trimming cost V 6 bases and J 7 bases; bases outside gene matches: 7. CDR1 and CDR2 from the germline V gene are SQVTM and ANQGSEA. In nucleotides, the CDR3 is TGCAGCGTGAAGGACAGGGGGCATCCTGGCTACACCTTC. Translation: CSVKDRGHPGYTF.

This chain's CDR3 is CASSLGQGPTGELFF. The CDR3 DNA sequence: TGTGCCAGCAGCTTGGGACAGGGGCCCACCGGGGAGCTGTTTTTT. The rearrangement joins TRBV11-2 to TRBJ2-2; 10 bases map to TRBD1. Trimming cost V 3 bases and J 4 bases; bases outside gene matches: 2. There are 15 residues in the CDR3. The V gene's germline CDR1 is SGHAT and CDR2 FQNNGV. The variable domain in full, with the rest retrieved from reference TRBV11-2 and TRBJ2-2, is EAGVAQSPRYKIIEKRQSVAFWCNPISGHATLYWYQQILGQGPKLLIQFQNNGVVDDSQLPKDRFSAERLKGVDSTLKIQPAKLEDSAVYLCASSLGQGPTGELFFGEGSRLTVL.

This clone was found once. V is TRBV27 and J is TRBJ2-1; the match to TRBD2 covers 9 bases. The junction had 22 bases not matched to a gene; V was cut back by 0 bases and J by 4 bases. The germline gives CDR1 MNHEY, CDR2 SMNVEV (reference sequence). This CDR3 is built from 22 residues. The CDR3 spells CASSLSARGRGILSGRYNEQFF. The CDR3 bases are TGTGCCAGCAGTTTATCCGCCAGGGGCAGGGGGATACTAAGCGGGAGGTACAATGAGCAGTTCTTC.

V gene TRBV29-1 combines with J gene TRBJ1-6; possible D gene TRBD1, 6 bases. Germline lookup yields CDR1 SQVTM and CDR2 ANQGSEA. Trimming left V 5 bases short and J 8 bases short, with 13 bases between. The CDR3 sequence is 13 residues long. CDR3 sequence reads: CSVLVQGDSPLHF. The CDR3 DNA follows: TGCAGCGTTTTGGTACAGGGAGATTCACCCCTCCACTTT.

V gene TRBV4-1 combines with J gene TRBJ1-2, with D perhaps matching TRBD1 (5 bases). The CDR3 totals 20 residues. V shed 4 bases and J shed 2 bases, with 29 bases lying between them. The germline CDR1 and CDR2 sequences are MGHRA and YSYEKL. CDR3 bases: TGCGCCAGCAGCCTCAGATCCCCCTTCCCCGGGGCTATATTCAACTATGGCTACACCTTC. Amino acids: CASSLRSPFPGAIFNYGYTF.

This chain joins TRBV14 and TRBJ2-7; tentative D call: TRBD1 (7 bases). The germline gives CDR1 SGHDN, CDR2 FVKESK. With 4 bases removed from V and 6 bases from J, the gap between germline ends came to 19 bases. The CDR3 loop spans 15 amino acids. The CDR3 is CASSPPQGGWREQYF. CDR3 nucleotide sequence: TGTGCCAGCAGCCCTCCCCAGGGGGGTTGGCGCGAGCAGTACTTC.

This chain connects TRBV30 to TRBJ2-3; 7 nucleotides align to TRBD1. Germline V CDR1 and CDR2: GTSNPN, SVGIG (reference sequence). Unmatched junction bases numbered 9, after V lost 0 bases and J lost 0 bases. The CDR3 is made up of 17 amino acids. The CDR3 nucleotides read TGTGCCTGGAGTGTATACAGGGGAACCATTAGCACAGATACGCAGTATTTT. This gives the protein CAWSVYRGTISTDTQYF.

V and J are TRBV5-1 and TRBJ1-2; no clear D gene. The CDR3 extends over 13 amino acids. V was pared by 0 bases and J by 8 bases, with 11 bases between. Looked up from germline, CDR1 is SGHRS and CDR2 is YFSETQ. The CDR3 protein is CASSLEGLGGYTF. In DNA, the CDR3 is TGCGCCAGCAGCTTGGAAGGTTTAGGAGGCTACACCTTC. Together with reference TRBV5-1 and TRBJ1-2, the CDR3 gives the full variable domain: KAGVTQTPRYLIKTRGQQVTLSCSPISGHRSVSWYQQTPGQGLQFLFEYFSETQRNKGNFPGRFSGRQFSNSRSEMNVSTLELGDSALYLCASSLEGLGGYTFGSGTRLTVV.

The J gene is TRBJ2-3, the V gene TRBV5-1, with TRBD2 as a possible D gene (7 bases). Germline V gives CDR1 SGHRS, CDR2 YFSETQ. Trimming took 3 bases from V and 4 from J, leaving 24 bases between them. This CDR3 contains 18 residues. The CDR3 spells CASSWPERGGALADTQYF. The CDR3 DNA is TGCGCCAGCAGCTGGCCGGAACGTGGGGGGGCCCTCGCAGATACGCAGTATTTT.

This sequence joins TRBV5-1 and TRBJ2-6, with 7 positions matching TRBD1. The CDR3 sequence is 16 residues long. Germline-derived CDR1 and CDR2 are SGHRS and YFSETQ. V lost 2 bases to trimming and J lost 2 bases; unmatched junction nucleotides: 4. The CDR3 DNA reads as TGCGCCAGCAGCTTCGGTGACAGGGCTGGGGCCAACGTCCTGACTTTC. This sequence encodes CASSFGDRAGANVLTF.

The CDR3 DNA is TGTGCCATCAGTGCCAGCTATGGCTACACCTTC. Translated, it gives CAISASYGYTF. The chain couples TRBV10-3 to TRBJ1-2; D is undetermined. Germline V gene data show CDR1 as ENHRY and CDR2 as SYGVKD. Trimming shortened V by 4 bases and J by 4 bases, and 4 bases separated the two germline ends. The CDR3 extends over 11 amino acids.

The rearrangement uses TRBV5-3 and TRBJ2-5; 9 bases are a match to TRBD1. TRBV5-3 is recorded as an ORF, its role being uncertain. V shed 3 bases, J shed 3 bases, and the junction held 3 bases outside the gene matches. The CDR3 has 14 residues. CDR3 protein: CARSWGQGKETQYF. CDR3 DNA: TGTGCCAGAAGCTGGGGACAGGGAAAAGAGACCCAGTACTTC.

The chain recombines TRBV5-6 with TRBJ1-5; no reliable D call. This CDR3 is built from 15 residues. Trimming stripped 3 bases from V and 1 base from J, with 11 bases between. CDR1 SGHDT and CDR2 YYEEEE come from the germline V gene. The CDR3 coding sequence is TGTGCCAGCAGCTGGGGTCGCGTGAGCAATCAGCCCCAGCATTTT. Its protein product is CASSWGRVSNQPQHF.

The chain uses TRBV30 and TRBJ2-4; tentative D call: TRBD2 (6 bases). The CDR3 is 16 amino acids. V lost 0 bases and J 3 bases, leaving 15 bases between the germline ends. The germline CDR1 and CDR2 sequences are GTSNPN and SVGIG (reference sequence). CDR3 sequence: CAWSVMGQGGKNIQYF. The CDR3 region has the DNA TGTGCCTGGAGTGTTATGGGGCAGGGAGGCAAAAACATTCAGTACTTC.

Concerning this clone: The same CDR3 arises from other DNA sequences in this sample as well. The CDR3 is CASSLALGLNTDTQYF. Written as DNA, the CDR3 is TGCGCCAGCAGCTTGGCCCTAGGCCTGAACACAGATACGCAGTATTTT. This chain links TRBV5-1 with TRBJ2-3, with unresolved D. The V end lost 0 bases, the J end lost 2 bases, and 13 bases lay between the germline ends. Per the germline V gene, CDR1 is SGHRS and CDR2 is YFSETQ. The CDR3 totals 16 residues.

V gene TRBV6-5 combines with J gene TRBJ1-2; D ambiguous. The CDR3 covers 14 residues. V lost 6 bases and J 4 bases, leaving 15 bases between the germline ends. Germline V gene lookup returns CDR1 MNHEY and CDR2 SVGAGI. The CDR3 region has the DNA TGTGCCAGCAGATCCCCGGGTGGTGGCTATGGCTACACCTTC. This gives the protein CASRSPGGGYGYTF.

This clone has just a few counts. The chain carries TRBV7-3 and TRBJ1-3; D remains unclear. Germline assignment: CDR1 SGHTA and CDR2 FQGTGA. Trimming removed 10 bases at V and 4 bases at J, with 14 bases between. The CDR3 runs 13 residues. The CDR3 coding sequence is TGTGCCAAATATCAGGTGGAGGGAAACACCATATATTTT. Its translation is CAKYQVEGNTIYF.